These 17 T cell receptor beta chains were all obtained from the same sample, sequenced in a study of blood T cell repertoires in COVID-19. The data were produced by immunoSEQ multiplex PCR, yet TCRdb's version contains in-frame clones alone and is incomplete. The sample carries 65,000 to 85,000 clones, around 90% recorded once. Sequencing input: peripheral blood. The source of these receptors is a human donor in a cohort sampled during active COVID-19.

This clone has a single count. The CDR3 coding sequence is TGTGCCAGCAGTGCCGGACTGGGGTACGAGCAGTACTTC. This codes for CASSAGLGYEQYF. The chain carries TRBV27 and TRBJ2-7; D possibly corresponds to TRBD2 (5 bases). The length of the CDR3 is 13 residues. CDR1 and CDR2 (germline): MNHEY, SMNVEV (reference sequence). With 5 bases removed from V and 4 bases from J, the gap between germline ends came to 12 bases.

The V and J genes are TRBV24-1 and TRBJ2-5; 7 nucleotides agree with TRBD1. J gave up 2 bases and V 9 bases, and 11 bases lay outside the gene matches. Germline V gives CDR1 KGHDR, CDR2 SFDVKD. The CDR3 spans 15 residues. In DNA form, the CDR3 reads TGTGCCACCTCCCCCGGACAGGTTGGGCAAGAGACCCAGTACTTC. Amino acid sequence: CATSPGQVGQETQYF.

This clone was counted a few times. The chain couples TRBV12-3 or TRBV12-4 to TRBJ1-3, with D unclear. The CDR3 contains 12 residues. V lost 2 bases and J lost 4, with 3 bases in between. CDR3 bases: TGTGCCAGCAGTTTACTGGGAAACACCATATATTTT. Its translation is CASSLLGNTIYF.

J is TRBJ1-4 and V is TRBV15; possible D gene TRBD1, 6 bases. Germline CDR1 reads LNHNV; CDR2 reads YYDKDF (reference sequence). Trimming took 1 base from V and 6 from J, leaving 12 bases between them. The CDR3 is 15 residues long. CDR3 DNA: TGTGCCACCAGCAGAGGGGAGGGGGGGGATGAAAAACTGTTTTTT. Translated, it gives CATSRGEGGDEKLFF.

The chain recombines TRBV11-2 with TRBJ2-5; D uncertain. The germline CDR1 and CDR2 sequences are SGHAT and FQNNGV. V was trimmed by 3 bases and J by 2 bases, leaving 7 bases between them. The CDR3 loop spans 13 amino acids. CDR3 sequence (DNA): TGTGCCAGCAGCTTCTCGGTTCAAGAGACCCAGTACTTC. Residues: CASSFSVQETQYF. The complete variable domain, with remaining parts taken from reference TRBV11-2 and TRBJ2-5, reads EAGVAQSPRYKIIEKRQSVAFWCNPISGHATLYWYQQILGQGPKLLIQFQNNGVVDDSQLPKDRFSAERLKGVDSTLKIQPAKLEDSAVYLCASSFSVQETQYFGPGTRLLVL.

The V and J genes are TRBV28 and TRBJ1-3, with a possible D match to TRBD1 (5 bases). The CDR3 runs 16 residues. V was shortened by 4 bases and J by 0 bases, with 13 bases between the two germline ends. Germline V lookup: CDR1 MDHEN, CDR2 SYDVKM. As DNA, the CDR3 is TGTGCCAGCAGTTCGGGGGGGGTCCTCTCTGGAAACACCATATATTTT. Protein sequence: CASSSGGVLSGNTIYF.

The chain employs TRBV7-9 and TRBJ2-7; 8 nucleotides agree with TRBD1. The CDR3 extends over 15 amino acids. V was pared by 5 bases and J by 2 bases, with 8 bases of the junction left unmatched. Germline CDR1 SEHNR, CDR2 FQNEAQ (reference sequence). Here the CDR3 DNA reads TGTGCCAGCAGCCCTGAAGGACAGGGAGCCTACGAGCAGTACTTC. It is translated as CASSPEGQGAYEQYF.

This clone was counted a single time. V is TRBV4-3 and J is TRBJ2-5, with 8 nucleotides matching TRBD2. In germline, CDR1 is LGHNA, CDR2 YSLEER. This CDR3 is built from 16 residues. The V segment lost 0 bases and the J segment 1 base; nucleotides outside the gene matches: 4. CDR3 bases: TGCGCCAGCAGCCAAGATCGGGGGGGGATCCAAGAGACCCAGTACTTC. Residues: CASSQDRGGIQETQYF.

The genes are TRBV10-3 and TRBJ1-1, with D possibly matching TRBD1 (6 bases). Germline values: CDR1 ENHRY, CDR2 SYGVKD. V lost 3 bases and J 5 bases, leaving 13 bases between the germline ends. CDR3 length: 14 amino acids. CDR3: CAISEPGRGTEAFF. The CDR3 DNA follows: TGTGCCATCAGTGAACCGGGGAGGGGGACTGAAGCTTTCTTT.

The V call is TRBV28, the J call TRBJ1-6; 7 nucleotides agree with TRBD1. From germline, CDR1 is MDHEN and CDR2 SYDVKM. Unmatched junction bases numbered 6, after V lost 6 bases and J lost 7 bases. The CDR3 covers 14 residues. In DNA form, the CDR3 reads TGTGCCAGCAGACCGACAGGGATCAATTCACCCCTCCACTTT. Amino acid sequence: CASRPTGINSPLHF.

The rearrangement links TRBV6-5 to TRBJ2-5, with 9 bases fitting TRBD1. The V gene's germline CDR1 is MNHEY and CDR2 SVGAGI. The CDR3 spans 13 residues. Losses at the gene ends were 6 bases for V and 2 bases for J; bases not matched to a gene: 1. CDR3 nucleotide sequence: TGTGCCAGCAGGACAGGGGGACAAGAGACCCAGTACTTC. Translated: CASRTGGQETQYF.

This chain joins TRBV27 and TRBJ1-4; 9 nucleotides agree with TRBD1. Germline values: CDR1 MNHEY, CDR2 SMNVEV (reference sequence). The CDR3 spans 17 residues. After removal of 2 bases from V and 4 bases from J, the junction contained 8 bases not matched to a gene. The CDR3 DNA is TGTGCCAGCAGTTTAGCCCCCGGGACAGGGTTTAATGAAAAACTGTTTTTT. Residues: CASSLAPGTGFNEKLFF.

A few counts support this clone. V and J are TRBV16 and TRBJ1-5; D is perhaps TRBD1 (6 bases). The CDR3 extends over 16 amino acids. Trimming left V 3 bases short and J 2 bases short, with 14 bases between. The V gene's germline CDR1 is KGHSY and CDR2 FQNENV. The CDR3 here is CASSHPGAGGNQPQHF. The CDR3 DNA reads TGTGCCAGCAGCCACCCAGGGGCTGGGGGCAATCAGCCCCAGCATTTT.

The chain is built from TRBV19 and TRBJ1-6, with D maybe TRBD1 (5 bases). The germline CDR1 and CDR2 sequences are LNHDA and SQIVND (reference sequence). CDR3 length: 15 amino acids. V lost 7 bases to trimming and J lost 7 bases, with 17 bases between them. Written as DNA, the CDR3 is TGTGCCAGTAACCTACAGGATTCGAGGAATTCACCCCTCCACTTT. This sequence encodes CASNLQDSRNSPLHF.

The chain couples TRBV19 to TRBJ1-5, with TRBD1 identical over 10 bases. The CDR3 runs 14 residues. V was clipped by 5 bases and J by 6 bases; unmatched bases: 4. Germline V gene sequence: CDR1 LNHDA, CDR2 SQIVND (reference sequence). As DNA, the CDR3 is TGTGCCAGTAGTCTTGACAGGGGGCCTCAGCCCCAGCATTTT. Residues: CASSLDRGPQPQHF.

The chain has TRBV9 and TRBJ2-7, with 7 bases fitting TRBD1. Germline-derived CDR1 and CDR2 are SGDLS and YYNGEE. V was clipped by 4 bases and J by 2 bases; unmatched bases: 9. CDR3 length: 15 residues. The CDR3 nucleotides are TGTGCCAGCAGCCCCAGGGACAGCTCCGCCTACGAGCAGTACTTC. Translating it yields CASSPRDSSAYEQYF.

The chain employs TRBV19 and TRBJ2-7, with 9 bases aligning to TRBD1. The CDR3 spans 13 residues. The germline CDR1 and CDR2 sequences are LNHDA and SQIVND (reference sequence). Losses at the gene ends were 7 bases for V and 4 bases for J; bases not matched to a gene: 5. The CDR3: CASKGDREYEQYF. The CDR3 nucleotides read TGTGCCAGTAAAGGGGACAGGGAATACGAGCAGTACTTC.